Listed here are 30 T cell receptor beta chains from one sample, sequenced in a study of cytomegalovirus exposure and HLA in healthy donors. Sequenced by immunoSEQ multiplex PCR; TCRdb stores in-frame clones only, minus some. Found here are about 160,000 clones, approximately 96% of them singletons; the top ten hold under 0.9%. Input material: PBMCs. The origin of the receptors is a young woman in good health and CMV-seronegative.

V and J are TRBV19 and TRBJ1-1; no firm D call. CDR3 length: 12 residues. With 5 bases removed from V and 6 bases from J, the gap between germline ends came to 10 bases. Germline V gene lookup returns CDR1 LNHDA and CDR2 SQIVND (reference sequence). The CDR3 coding sequence is TGTGCCAGTAGTCCCCCCTTTTCTGAAGCTTTCTTT. This encodes CASSPPFSEAFF.

This rearrangement joins TRBV11-2 to TRBJ1-1; unclear D gene. The germline V gene encodes CDR1 SGHAT and CDR2 FQNNGV. Trimming left V 1 base short and J 1 base short, with 10 bases between. This CDR3 contains 15 residues. CDR3 residues: CASSLGAYSNTEAFF. CDR3 bases: TGTGCCAGCAGCTTAGGAGCCTATTCGAACACTGAAGCTTTCTTT.

The chain employs TRBV5-1 and TRBJ2-1; 8 nucleotides match TRBD1. The J segment lost 1 base and the V segment lost 4 bases, leaving 4 bases of the junction unmatched. The CDR3 covers 15 residues. Germline loops: CDR1 SGHRS, CDR2 YFSETQ. Here the CDR3 DNA reads TGCGCCAGCAGCACTGGACAGGGATCCTACAATGAGCAGTTCTTC. Amino acid sequence: CASSTGQGSYNEQFF.

V usage is TRBV7-2 and J usage is TRBJ2-5; D perhaps matches TRBD2 (5 bases). Trimming pared 3 bases from V and 5 bases from J, leaving 10 bases between. Germline CDR1 is SGHTA and CDR2 is FQGNSA. This CDR3 is 13 amino acids long. The CDR3 nucleotides are TGTGCCAGCAGCTTCGGAGGTTGGGAGACCCAGTACTTC. Its translation: CASSFGGWETQYF.

The chain joins TRBV6-5 to TRBJ1-1, with a weak D call TRBD1 (6 bases). The CDR3 has 11 residues. Trimming shortened V by 7 bases and J by 8 bases, and 11 bases separated the two germline ends. Germline V gene sequence: CDR1 MNHEY, CDR2 SVGAGI. The DNA of the CDR3 is TGTGCCAGCATACAGGGACCCGAAGCTTTCTTT. Translating it yields CASIQGPEAFF.

The chain links TRBV5-6 to TRBJ2-7; unclear D gene. V shed 0 bases and J shed 0 bases, with 7 bases lying between them. CDR1 and CDR2 (germline): SGHDT, YYEEEE. This CDR3 region has 14 residues. CDR3 nucleotide sequence: TGTGCCAGCAGCTTGGTGCACAGCTCCTACGAGCAGTACTTC. Its translation is CASSLVHSSYEQYF.

A single count supports this clone. Here the CDR3 DNA reads TGTGCCAGCAGCGTCTTGACTTACTACGAGCAGTACTTC. Translation: CASSVLTYYEQYF. This chain uses TRBV11-1 with TRBJ2-7; D not certain. This CDR3 region has 13 residues. Trimming left V 5 bases short and J 3 bases short, with 11 bases between. The germline CDR1 and CDR2 sequences are SGHAT and FQDESV (reference sequence).

This chain connects TRBV10-1 to TRBJ2-3; TRBD2 aligns across 13 bases. The germline V gene has CDR1 WNHNN and CDR2 SYGVQD (reference sequence). The V and J ends lost 2 bases and 6 bases, in that order; junction bases with no gene match: 8. The CDR3 sequence is 17 residues long. The CDR3 is CASSEPGLAGALDTQYF. The CDR3 nucleotides read TGCGCCAGCAGTGAGCCCGGACTAGCGGGGGCCTTGGATACGCAGTATTTT.

The chain uses TRBV27 and TRBJ2-7; 9 bases map to TRBD1. Germline loops: CDR1 MNHEY, CDR2 SMNVEV (reference sequence). V gave up 2 bases and J gave up 4 bases; unmatched junction bases: 3. This CDR3 has 14 amino acids. The DNA for the CDR3 is TGTGCCAGCAGTTTAGGGACAGGGATTTACGAGCAGTACTTC. This gives the protein CASSLGTGIYEQYF.

The J gene is TRBJ2-3, the V gene TRBV5-1; possible D gene TRBD2, 6 bases. CDR3 length: 13 amino acids. V was shortened by 3 bases and J by 4 bases, with 9 bases between the two germline ends. Germline CDR1 SGHRS, CDR2 YFSETQ. The CDR3 reads CASSSLAPDTQYF. In nucleotides, the CDR3 is TGCGCCAGCAGCTCTCTAGCGCCAGATACGCAGTATTTT.

For the CDR3, the DNA is TGTGCCAGCAGCTACGGGACTAGCGGCTACGAGCAGTACTTC. This sequence encodes CASSYGTSGYEQYF. The chain is built from TRBV7-9 and TRBJ2-7; 11 bases match TRBD2. Germline V gene lookup returns CDR1 SEHNR and CDR2 FQNEAQ (reference sequence). The CDR3 is 14 amino acids. Losses at the gene ends were 4 bases for V and 3 bases for J; bases not matched to a gene: 2.

V is TRBV5-4 and J is TRBJ2-5; 9 bases align to TRBD1. This CDR3 region has 14 residues. CDR1 is SGHNT, CDR2 YYREEE, per germline (reference sequence). V shed 4 bases, J shed 5 bases, and the junction held 6 bases outside the gene matches. The CDR3 DNA is TGTGCCAGCAGCCACGCCGGGACAGGGGAGACCCAGTACTTC. Protein product: CASSHAGTGETQYF.

CDR3 sequence reads: CAISEARASSYNSPLHF. The CDR3 DNA reads TGTGCCATCAGTGAAGCCAGGGCAAGCTCCTATAATTCACCCCTCCACTTT. The chain carries TRBV10-3 and TRBJ1-6, with D maybe TRBD1 (5 bases). Germline CDR1 reads ENHRY; CDR2 reads SYGVKD. V shed 3 bases and J shed 0 bases, with 12 bases lying between them. The CDR3 consists of 17 residues.

V and J are TRBV7-3 and TRBJ1-1; 8 nucleotides align to TRBD1. Per germline, CDR1 SGHTA and CDR2 FQGTGA. The CDR3 has 14 amino acids. V shed 5 bases, J shed 4 bases, and the junction held 6 bases outside the gene matches. The CDR3 coding sequence is TGTGCCAGCAGCGCCACAGGGGGGAGCACTGAAGCTTTCTTT. Amino acid sequence: CASSATGGSTEAFF.

This chain links TRBV7-8 with TRBJ1-5; 9 bases are a match to TRBD1. Trimming took 1 base from V and 6 from J; bases not matched to a gene: 4. The CDR3 extends over 15 amino acids. Germline V gene lookup returns CDR1 SGHVS and CDR2 FQNEAQ. CDR3 residues: CASSLGGTGSQPQHF. CDR3 nucleotide sequence: TGTGCCAGCAGCTTAGGAGGGACAGGGAGTCAGCCCCAGCATTTT.

This clone showed up just once. The V gene is TRBV7-2, the J gene TRBJ1-4, with D uncertain. The V gene lost 2 bases and the J gene lost 4 bases, with 5 bases spanning the gap. The CDR3 contains 13 residues. Germline V CDR1 and CDR2: SGHTA, FQGNSA. CDR3 coding DNA: TGTGCCAGCAGCTTACGGAGTAATGAAAAACTGTTTTTT. Amino acids: CASSLRSNEKLFF. The whole variable domain, filled in from reference TRBV7-2 and TRBJ1-4, reads GAGVSQSPSNKVTEKGKDVELRCDPISGHTALYWYRQSLGQGLEFLIYFQGNSAPDKSGLPSDRFSAERTGGSVSTLTIQRTQQEDSAVYLCASSLRSNEKLFFGSGTQLSVL.

The chain is built from TRBV10-2 and TRBJ1-2; 7 bases are a match to TRBD1. The V gene's germline CDR1 is WSHSY and CDR2 SAAADI. The CDR3 has 13 amino acids. With 5 bases clipped from V and 7 bases from J, the junction kept 7 bases outside the gene matches. The DNA of the CDR3 is TGCGCCAGCAGTTCGACAGGGTCGGCTGGCTACACCTTC. Its translation: CASSSTGSAGYTF.

This clone was counted a single time. V gene TRBV27 combines with J gene TRBJ1-5, with 8 bases aligning to TRBD1. The CDR3 sequence is 15 residues long. V shed 6 bases, J shed 6 bases, and the junction held 10 bases outside the gene matches. Germline V gene lookup returns CDR1 MNHEY and CDR2 SMNVEV (reference sequence). CDR3 DNA sequence: TGTGCCAGCAGCCCGAGATGGACAGGGAGTCAGCCCCAGCATTTT. Its protein product is CASSPRWTGSQPQHF.

The CDR3 nucleotides read TGTGCCAGCAGCGACCGGGACACGCACTACGAGCAGTACTTC. Amino acid sequence: CASSDRDTHYEQYF. This chain links TRBV6-5 with TRBJ2-5, with a weak D call TRBD1 (6 bases). The DNA end lines up better with TRBJ2-7; the J call may be wrong. This CDR3 contains 14 residues. Germline V lookup: CDR1 MNHEY, CDR2 SVGAGI.

A single count supports this clone. The chain is built from TRBV7-3 and TRBJ1-2, with TRBD1 matching over 7 bases. CDR1 is SGHTA, CDR2 FQGTGA, per germline. The CDR3 covers 14 residues. With 0 bases clipped from V and 6 bases from J, the junction kept 4 bases outside the gene matches. DNA of the CDR3: TGTGCCAGCAGCTTAACCCGACAGGGAAATGGCTACACCTTC. Protein: CASSLTRQGNGYTF.

The chain recombines TRBV14 with TRBJ2-1; tentatively, D is TRBD1 (5 bases). CDR3 size: 16 residues. V lost 2 bases and J 9 bases, leaving 20 bases between the germline ends. Germline assignment: CDR1 SGHDN and CDR2 FVKESK. The DNA for the CDR3 is TGTGCCAGCAGCCAAAAGCAGGGTATTCCTAATGGTGAGCAGTTCTTC. It specifies CASSQKQGIPNGEQFF.

V gene TRBV9 combines with J gene TRBJ2-2; 12 nucleotides agree with TRBD2. The ends lost 4 bases at V and 3 bases at J; junction bases unmatched: 4. The CDR3 spans 16 residues. CDR1 and CDR2 (germline): SGDLS, YYNGEE. CDR3: CASSPSGGAHTGELFF. CDR3 coding DNA: TGTGCCAGCAGCCCTAGCGGGGGGGCCCACACCGGGGAGCTGTTTTTT.

This chain links TRBV6-1 with TRBJ2-7; unclear D gene. The CDR3 totals 12 residues. Per germline, CDR1 MNHNS and CDR2 SASEGT. V was clipped by 4 bases and J by 2 bases, with 6 bases between them. The CDR3 region is CASSGATYEQYF. The DNA of the CDR3 is TGTGCCAGCAGTGGGGCAACCTACGAGCAGTACTTC.

The V gene is TRBV4-3, the J gene TRBJ2-1; 9 bases match TRBD2. V trimming: 1 base; J trimming: 3 bases; junction bases outside the gene matches: 7. This CDR3 has 17 residues. Germline V lookup: CDR1 LGHNA, CDR2 YSLEER. The CDR3 DNA is TGCGCCAGCAGCCAAGCGTCAGCGGGGGGCCTCTACAATGAGCAGTTCTTC. Encoded protein: CASSQASAGGLYNEQFF.

V and J are TRBV2 and TRBJ2-5; the match to TRBD2 covers 13 bases. CDR1 is SNHLY and CDR2 is FYNNEI in the germline V gene. The CDR3 sequence is 16 residues long. With V trimmed by 2 bases and J by 2 bases, 2 bases remained unmatched. CDR3 coding DNA: TGTGCCAGCAGTGAATCACTAGCGGGGGGGCAAGAGACCCAGTACTTC. Protein sequence: CASSESLAGGQETQYF.

This clone appeared a single time. The chain employs TRBV19 and TRBJ2-3, with 12 bases matching TRBD1. V dropped 6 bases and J dropped 2; count of bases not matched to a gene: 6. This CDR3 region has 16 residues. CDR1 is LNHDA, CDR2 SQIVND, per germline (reference sequence). Written as DNA, the CDR3 is TGTGCCAGTAGCGTACGGGGACAGGGGGCCACAGATACGCAGTATTTT. It translates to CASSVRGQGATDTQYF.

The rearrangement joins TRBV5-4 to TRBJ2-5; 8 bases are a match to TRBD2. V lost 2 bases, J lost 0 bases, and 9 bases stayed unmatched. The CDR3 consists of 17 residues. Germline V lookup: CDR1 SGHNT, CDR2 YYREEE (reference sequence). The CDR3 bases are TGTGCCAGCAGCTTAGCCCCGGGGGGGGATTACCAAGAGACCCAGTACTTC. This codes for CASSLAPGGDYQETQYF. Full variable domain (rest looked up from reference TRBV5-4 and TRBJ2-5): ETGVTQSPTHLIKTRGQQVTLRCSSQSGHNTVSWYQQALGQGPQFIFQYYREEENGRGNFPPRFSGLQFPNYSSELNVNALELDDSALYLCASSLAPGGDYQETQYFGPGTRLLVL.

This rearrangement joins TRBV20-1 to TRBJ2-1; perhaps TRBD1 as D (6 bases). CDR1 and CDR2 (germline): DFQATT, SNEGSKA (reference sequence). This CDR3 contains 11 residues. Trimming removed 6 bases from V and 6 bases from J, with 9 bases in between. CDR3 region: CSARQVNEQFF. Written as DNA, the CDR3 is TGCAGTGCAAGACAGGTCAATGAGCAGTTCTTC.

J is TRBJ1-1 and V is TRBV4-1, with 7 bases fitting TRBD1. Germline CDR1 and CDR2: MGHRA and YSYEKL. V lost 3 bases, J lost 4 bases, and 11 bases stayed unmatched. This CDR3 has 16 residues. The CDR3 reads CASSHRGGQWTTEAFF. The DNA for the CDR3 is TGCGCCAGCAGCCACCGAGGGGGACAGTGGACCACTGAAGCTTTCTTT.

V gene TRBV2 combines with J gene TRBJ2-1; 8 bases line up with TRBD2. Germline V lookup: CDR1 SNHLY, CDR2 FYNNEI. The CDR3 is made up of 15 amino acids. Trimming removed 6 bases from V and 5 bases from J; junction bases left unmatched: 9. The CDR3 nucleotides read TGTGCCAGCAGCGCCTCTCGCGGGGGGAACAATGAGCAGTTCTTC. Protein: CASSASRGGNNEQFF. The whole variable domain, remainder taken from reference TRBV2 and TRBJ2-1, is EPEVTQTPSHQVTQMGQEVILRCVPISNHLYFYWYRQILGQKVEFLVSFYNNEISEKSEIFDDQFSVERPDGSNFTLKIRSTKLEDSAMYFCASSASRGGNNEQFFGPGTRLTVL.